Listed here is a single TCR beta chain. Antigen specificity is unknown. Sequenced by immunoSEQ multiplex PCR; TCRdb stores in-frame clones only, minus some. The sample includes some 1,900,000 clones, just under 95% seen only once; the top ten take more than 0.95%. The CDR3 is made up of 12 amino acids. The V end lost 8 bases, the J end lost 0 bases, and 10 bases lay between the germline ends. Germline CDR1 GTSNPN, CDR2 SVGIG (reference sequence). These data belong to a study of shared clonotypes between healthy human individuals. Study details: Donor composition was a couple of women and a few men, aged 18 to 49. The study, taken as a whole, reports: Some clonotypes were shared by all four sorted-subset donors, while others were not shared. The non-shared ones had lower generation probabilities than the shared ones. Represented genetic and exposure-history diversity was restricted by having few donors.

Naive CD8 populations comprised CD45RO-negative cells positively selected for CCR7, excluding terminally differentiated effector memory CD45RA+ cells. The sample comprised naive CD8+ T cells sorted from blood. This clonotype was sampled from a man aged 18 to 29 in good health. The rearrangement links TRBV30 to TRBJ1-1; D unclear. The CDR3 reads CARSPMNTEAFF. The CDR3 nucleotides are TGTGCCCGCTCCCCGATGAACACTGAAGCTTTCTTT.